This entry is about one T cell receptor beta chain. Its antigen is unknown. Base quality data are lacking; no much larger clone is found one base away. Trimming accounts for 6 bases at V and 1 base at J, while the number of junction bases matched to no gene is 8. From its cysteine to its phenylalanine, the CDR3 spans 15 amino acids. Here the CDR3 DNA is all that survives: 45 bases in frame from base 1. Looking up the germline V gene yields CDR1 SNHLY and CDR2 FYNNEI. This entry is derived from a study of control samples from healthy donors and cancer patients (dated by TCRdb to the early 2020s). Libraries came from the immunoSEQ multiplex PCR assay. TCRdb retrieved this table from immuneACCESS and kept in-frame rearrangements only. Not all clones are present; in checked studies, unresolved V genes account for under half, and no reason is known for the remainder. For this sample there are about 120,000 clones; 88% appear just once. Under 2.5% of the sample is in the top ten clones.

Here the chain combines TRBV2 and TRBJ2-5; TRBD2 agrees with 7 junctional bases. The sample comprised blood. The TCR comes from a woman aged 70-85 years in good health. CDR3 region: CASRGPWGGQETQYF. The sequenced DNA is TGTGCCAGCAGGGGACCTTGGGGGGGCCAAGAGACCCAGTACTTC.